Following are 23 T cell receptor beta chains from one sample sequenced in a study of response to subunit inactivated influenza vaccine. TCRdb itself ran the RT-PCR reads through MiXCR, one entry per CDR3 protein. The sample consists of around 850,000 distinct CDR3 sequences, about a fifth of them appearing once. The sequenced sample was PBMCs from blood, obtained 4 to 6 days after vaccination. Receptor source: a man aged 50-60 years who received an inactivated influenza vaccine.

The chain joins TRBV11-1 to TRBJ2-7; D not resolved. Trimming took 1 base from V and 6 from J, leaving 13 bases between them. This CDR3 has 14 residues. Looked up from germline, CDR1 is SGHAT and CDR2 is FQDESV (reference sequence). CDR3 residues: CASSLGYSLGEQYF. CDR3 bases: TGTGCCAGCAGCTTAGGCTATTCGCTGGGCGAGCAGTACTTC. Full variable domain (remainder filled in from reference TRBV11-1 and TRBJ2-7): EAEVAQSPRYKITEKSQAVAFWCDPISGHATLYWYRQILGQGPELLVQFQDESVVDDSQLPKDRFSAERLKGVDSTLKIQPAELGDSAMYLCASSLGYSLGEQYFGPGTRLTVT.

The CDR3 DNA sequence: TGCGCCAGCAGCTTGGTTGCTGGGACCGCGTTTTACGAGCAGTACTTC. This encodes CASSLVAGTAFYEQYF. The chain is built from TRBV5-1 and TRBJ2-7; possibly TRBD1 or TRBD2 for D (5 bases each). Trimming cost V 0 bases and J 4 bases, with 17 bases left between them. Germline values: CDR1 SGHRS, CDR2 YFSETQ. The CDR3 consists of 16 residues.

This clonotype was detected only a few times. V is TRBV30 and J is TRBJ2-3; 8 nucleotides line up with TRBD2. The CDR3 sequence is 19 residues long. The V segment lost 0 bases and the J segment 2 bases; nucleotides outside the gene matches: 16. Germline CDR1 and CDR2: GTSNPN and SVGIG (reference sequence). This CDR3 reads CAWSVLRLRGGSNTDTQYF. In DNA form, the CDR3 reads TGTGCCTGGAGTGTCCTTAGATTACGGGGGGGCAGTAACACAGATACGCAGTATTTT.

The table lists this clonotype with a few counts. V and J are TRBV11-2 and TRBJ1-2; 9 nucleotides match TRBD1. Unmatched junction bases numbered 8, after V lost 5 bases and J lost 4 bases. Germline CDR1 and CDR2: SGHAT and FQNNGV. This CDR3 comprises 15 residues. In nucleotides, the CDR3 is TGTGCCAGCAGCGCCTCACAGGGGGCAGGCTATGGCTACACCTTC. This translates into CASSASQGAGYGYTF.

The chain links TRBV28 to TRBJ2-1; D possibly matches TRBD1 or TRBD2 (5 bases each). V was trimmed by 5 bases and J by 4 bases, leaving 12 bases between them. The CDR3 has 14 residues. Looked up from germline, CDR1 is MDHEN and CDR2 is SYDVKM. CDR3 sequence reads: CASSQKGRYNEQFF. The CDR3 DNA reads TGTGCCAGCAGTCAAAAGGGACGGTACAATGAGCAGTTCTTC.

This clonotype was counted only a few times. The J gene is TRBJ2-7, the V gene TRBV7-3, with D possibly called TRBD1 or TRBD2 (5 bases each). The CDR3 is 14 residues long. Trimming took off 5 bases at V and 10 bases at J, with 21 bases between the two ends. Germline CDR1 and CDR2: SGHTA and FQGTGA. CDR3: CASSPGTASTVQYF. The CDR3 DNA follows: TGTGCCAGCAGCCCCGGGACGGCCTCTACAGTACAGTACTTC. Together with reference TRBV7-3 and TRBJ2-7, the CDR3 gives the full variable domain: GAGVSQTPSNKVTEKGKYVELRCDPISGHTALYWYRQSLGQGPEFLIYFQGTGAADDSGLPNDRFFAVRPEGSVSTLKIQRTERGDSAVYLCASSPGTASTVQYFGPGTRLTVT.

This clonotype has a handful of counts. The chain links TRBV20-1 to TRBJ2-7; D not certain. Germline V lookup: CDR1 DFQATT, CDR2 SNEGSKA (reference sequence). The CDR3 covers 14 residues. The V end was cut by 5 bases, the J end by 0 bases, with 14 bases between. This chain's CDR3 is CSAWRLLDSYEQYF. CDR3 nucleotide sequence: TGCAGTGCTTGGAGACTCCTAGACTCCTACGAGCAGTACTTC.

This clonotype was seen only once. The chain uses TRBV12-5 and TRBJ2-3; 9 positions match TRBD2. The V segment lost 5 bases and the J segment 0 bases; nucleotides outside the gene matches: 6. Looked up from germline, CDR1 is LGHNT and CDR2 is FRNRAP. The CDR3 is made up of 16 amino acids. This chain's CDR3 is CASGSGGNASTDTQYF. For the CDR3, the DNA is TGTGCTAGTGGTAGCGGGGGGAATGCTAGCACAGATACGCAGTATTTT.

This clonotype was counted only a few times. A read error may produce the germline difference seen at one junction end. The V and J genes are TRBV27 and TRBJ2-2; D is perhaps TRBD1 (6 bases). Germline lookup yields CDR1 MNHEY and CDR2 SMNVEV (reference sequence). The CDR3 contains 15 residues. The CDR3 loop reads CASSLNRAKTGELFF. CDR3 DNA: TGTGCCAGCAGTTTAAACAGGGCGAAAACCGGGGAGCTGTTTTTT.

CDR3 DNA: TGTGCCAGCAGCTTCGAGACTAGCGGGGGGGTGACCTACAATGAGCAGTTCTTC. It yields the protein CASSFETSGGVTYNEQFF. The rearrangement links TRBV7-6 to TRBJ2-1; the match to TRBD2 covers 14 bases. V shed 3 bases, J shed 2 bases, and the junction held 6 bases outside the gene matches. CDR3 length: 18 amino acids. Per germline, CDR1 SGHVS and CDR2 FNYEAQ.

In this sample, this clonotype turned up many times. The V and J genes are TRBV20-1 and TRBJ1-5, with unresolved D. The CDR3 is made up of 13 amino acids. In germline, CDR1 is DFQATT, CDR2 SNEGSKA (reference sequence). The germline V and J ends were trimmed by 4 bases and 7 bases, with 14 bases remaining between them. The CDR3 is CSAKAVAGQPQHF. DNA for the CDR3: TGCAGTGCTAAAGCCGTGGCGGGACAGCCCCAGCATTTT.

The chain uses TRBV4-3 and TRBJ2-2; D is undetermined. The CDR3 contains 15 residues. Trimming removed 4 bases at V and 2 bases at J, with 11 bases between. Germline CDR1 is LGHNA and CDR2 is YSLEER. The CDR3 DNA is TGCGCCAGCAGCCGGTCGGGCAGAAACACCGGGGAGCTGTTTTTT. Protein: CASSRSGRNTGELFF.

The table lists this clonotype with a few counts. The chain couples TRBV28 to TRBJ2-3, with TRBD2 as a possible D gene (6 bases). The CDR3 length is 15 residues. The V gene's germline CDR1 is MDHEN and CDR2 SYDVKM. V was shortened by 2 bases and J by 0 bases, with 9 bases between the two germline ends. This CDR3 is CASSLLAPSTDTQYF. CDR3 coding DNA: TGTGCCAGCAGTTTACTAGCGCCCAGCACAGATACGCAGTATTTT.

This clonotype was counted ten times or more. The chain employs TRBV6-1 and TRBJ2-7, with D possibly being TRBD1 or TRBD2 (5 bases each). Trimming pared 4 bases from V and 2 bases from J, leaving 12 bases between. The CDR3 is made up of 14 amino acids. Per germline, CDR1 MNHNS and CDR2 SASEGT. The CDR3 bases are TGTGCCAGCAGTGGCCGGGACGGACCCTACGAGCAGTACTTC. Amino acid sequence: CASSGRDGPYEQYF.

The rearrangement uses TRBV7-2 and TRBJ2-3, with D maybe TRBD1 (6 bases). The length of the CDR3 is 13 residues. Germline values: CDR1 SGHTA, CDR2 FQGNSA. With 5 bases removed from V and 13 bases from J, the gap between germline ends came to 19 bases. Here the CDR3 reads CASSKIKDSYEYF. DNA for the CDR3: TGTGCCAGCAGCAAAATAAAGGACAGTTACGAGTATTTT.

This clonotype was observed at least ten times. The rearrangement uses TRBV20-1 and TRBJ2-7; D is possibly TRBD2 (6 bases). CDR1 is DFQATT, CDR2 SNEGSKA, per germline (reference sequence). The CDR3 runs to 12 residues. Here the CDR3 reads CRLGTSVDEQYF. For the CDR3, the DNA is TGCAGACTCGGGACTTCAGTCGACGAGCAGTACTTC.

The V call is TRBV6-2 or TRBV6-3, the J call TRBJ2-1; 13 bases fit TRBD2. This CDR3 spans 17 amino acids. Losses at the gene ends were 5 bases for V and 7 bases for J; bases not matched to a gene: 11. CDR1 MNHEY and CDR2 SVGEGT come from the germline V gene. CDR3 protein: CASSNLRLAGGKNEQFF. The CDR3 DNA follows: TGTGCCAGCAGTAACCTCAGACTAGCGGGGGGTAAGAATGAGCAGTTCTTC.

This clonotype turned up a few times. The V call is TRBV15, the J call TRBJ1-4; D gene unclear. Trimming left V 9 bases short and J 6 bases short, with 17 bases between. CDR3 length: 14 residues. Germline V gives CDR1 LNHNV, CDR2 YYDKDF (reference sequence). The CDR3 region is CATGDDGLDEKLFF. The CDR3 DNA is TGTGCCACGGGAGATGATGGGCTAGATGAAAAACTGTTTTTT.

The table lists this clonotype with a few counts. As DNA, the CDR3 is TGTGCCAGCAGTGGTGTCCCGGGACAGGGGAACGAGCAGTACTTC. As protein: CASSGVPGQGNEQYF. This rearrangement joins TRBV28 to TRBJ2-7; 10 nucleotides line up with TRBD1. Germline-derived CDR1 and CDR2 are MDHEN and SYDVKM. The CDR3 totals 15 residues. The J segment lost 5 bases and the V segment lost 5 bases, leaving 9 bases of the junction unmatched.

There are many counts of this clonotype. This chain links TRBV20-1 with TRBJ1-2; 8 nucleotides line up with TRBD1. Germline CDR1 reads DFQATT; CDR2 reads SNEGSKA (reference sequence). CDR3 size: 11 residues. Trimming cost V 6 bases and J 7 bases; bases outside gene matches: 4. DNA of the CDR3: TGCAGTGCCGCTGACAGGGGTGGCTACACCTTC. As protein: CSAADRGGYTF.

This chain uses TRBV10-3 with TRBJ2-6; D possibly corresponds to TRBD2 (6 bases). The CDR3 sequence is 17 residues long. The V gene lost 4 bases and the J gene lost 2 bases, with 15 bases spanning the gap. Germline V lookup: CDR1 ENHRY, CDR2 SYGVKD. CDR3 bases: TGTGCCATCAGTGGGGTTGGTGGAGGGACTGGGGCCAACGTCCTGACTTTC. Its translation: CAISGVGGGTGANVLTF.

A few counts support this clonotype. CDR3 sequence: CATTTPDTQETQYF. The CDR3 DNA sequence: TGTGCCACCACAACCCCGGACACACAAGAGACCCAGTACTTC. V and J are TRBV6-1 and TRBJ2-5; tentative D call: TRBD1 (5 bases). The germline V and J ends were trimmed by 10 bases and 2 bases, with 17 bases remaining between them. This CDR3 has 14 amino acids. The germline V gene has CDR1 MNHNS and CDR2 SASEGT.

A note on this clonotype: A much larger clone differs by one base, so this may be a read error. This chain links TRBV20-1 with TRBJ2-1, with a tentative D call TRBD2 (6 bases). Germline V gene sequence: CDR1 DFQATT, CDR2 SNEGSKA (reference sequence). Trimming shortened V by 6 bases and J by 6 bases, and 18 bases separated the two germline ends. CDR3 length equals 14 residues. The chain's CDR3 is CSAHTRVEGNEQFF. The CDR3 coding sequence is TGCAGTGCGCACACTAGGGTGGAGGGCAATGAGCAGTTCTTC.